This T cell receptor beta chain is from a study of T cells in Graves' hyperthyroidism and ophthalmopathy. This clonotype was recorded many times. CDR1 and CDR2 (germline): SEHNR, FQNEAQ (reference sequence). The CDR3 consists of 16 residues. With 5 bases clipped from V and 3 bases from J, the junction kept 11 bases outside the gene matches. Amplified TCR beta CDR3 regions came from RNA transcripts. The HTBI set primed first-round TCR CDR3 RT-PCR. TCRdb re-called the multiplex PCR reads through MiXCR, storing one row per CDR3 protein. The table lists about 400,000 distinct CDR3 sequences, more than 13% of them singletons.

What was sequenced was blood. This sequence originates from a man between 50 and 59 years old with Graves' ophthalmopathy. This chain links TRBV7-9 with TRBJ2-7, with TRBD1 matching 9 bases. CDR3 coding DNA: TGTGCCAGCAGCCCTGGTGTCGGACAGGGGCACTACGAGCAGTACTTC. Amino acids: CASSPGVGQGHYEQYF.